The entry below describes one T cell receptor (beta chain). Its antigen is unidentified. Library preparation (for TCRbeta) was performed with unique molecular identifiers. Each CDR3 protein is one row after TCRdb ran MiXCR on the PCR reads. The sample comprises fewer than 700,000 distinct CDR3 sequences, approximately 12% of which are singletons, and approximately 2.1% rests with the top ten. This CDR3 spans 16 amino acids. CDR1 is SEHNR and CDR2 is FQNEAQ in the germline V gene (reference sequence). Trimming cost V 0 bases and J 0 bases, with 12 bases left between them. The data stem from a study of T-cell reconstitution after alpha-beta-depleted transplantation in children. General study results and limits: About two months after transplant, alpha-beta T cells reportedly came from several hundred expanded graft clones. T cells produced anew were the main source of T-cell counts and diversity one year after transplant. Diversity of TCRbeta at day 60 was high in some patients, arising from surviving recipient T cells and thymic progenitors.

The chain recombines TRBV7-9 with TRBJ2-7; D gene unclear. The specimen was PBMCs, mostly from graft donor cells, collected 360 days after TCRalphabeta/CD19-depleted stem cell transplant. The receptor was isolated from a male patient younger than 18 who had a stem cell transplant for acute myeloid leukemia, so the T cells may come from the graft donor. The CDR3 coding sequence is TGTGCCAGCAGCTTAGCGATGGCAGCCTTCTCCTACGAGCAGTACTTC. This encodes CASSLAMAAFSYEQYF.